The entry that follows covers one TCR beta chain sequence. The antigen it recognizes is unknown. The record has no base qualities; no much larger clone is one base away. The sample's time point label is to be understood as: baseline before first vaccination. The vaccinee samples were drawn from two UK trials, COV001 and COV002, one of which was a single-blind randomized controlled phase 2/3 trial testing AZD1222 (ChAdOx1 nCoV-19) in healthy adults. For TCRbeta chain sequencing, PBMC samples from trial participants were taken at day 0 and at day 28 after the second dose. Deletion took 3 bases off V and 1 base off J, with a span of 12 bases between the germline ends. The CDR3 numbers 16 residues from cysteine through phenylalanine. The DNA shown is the 48-base CDR3, in frame from base 1. CDR1 and CDR2 are read off the germline V gene as MGHDK and SYGVNS. This specimen belongs to a study of T cell responses to AZD1222 COVID-19 vaccine (dated by TCRdb to about 2021). Some background on the complete study: AZD1222 recipients with second doses at about 4 weeks or about 12 weeks were pooled, because spike-specific TCR depth and breadth did not differ between schedules. TCR sequencing covered some 250 trial participants: 200 to 220 given two doses of AZD1222 and 26 given two doses of MenACWY control vaccine. Trial participants were enrolled into age subgroups of 18-55, 56-69 and 70-plus years, which contained approximately 150, 28 and 58 TCR-sequenced participants, respectively.

The CDR3 regions of human TCRbeta chains were analyzed by immunosequencing. In the original analysis: Repertoire TCRs were matched against a reference library of SARS-CoV-2-specific TCRs generated with the MIRA antigen-specificity platform. Breadth was defined as the fraction of unique TCRs that were SARS-CoV-2-associated. Depth was defined as the fraction of total T cells that were SARS-CoV-2-associated. Each spike-specific TCR was assigned to its reactive spike region and to a CD4 or CD8 class using the MIRA data. Log10-transformed breadth and depth values were compared by one-way ANOVA with Sidak's multiple comparisons tests. The table was pulled from immuneACCESS by TCRdb, which kept in-frame rearrangements only. Such tables lose some clones; where checked, under half of the loss comes from unresolved V genes, and the rest has no known cause. The V and J calls and clone size are taken from that table; D and trimming were inferred from the DNA. Counted in this sample were about 110,000 clones; roughly 87% of them appeared once. The ten most abundant clones make up 4% to 6% of the sample.

The full study reports these points: In the small 56-69-year group, the increase in depth fell short of significance, most likely because of low power. Most participants were white British and females outnumbered males, and the authors suggested that clonal diversity may have been underestimated. Conclusions about previously exposed vaccinees are limited, since just 6 or 7 AZD1222 recipients were seropositive for SARS-CoV-2 at baseline. Because no samples from the day 14 peak response were available, repertoires could be characterized only after the peak T cell response. Vaccine-associated CD4 TCRs spanned the whole spike protein, with dominant responses in regions 160-218 and 743-854. Spike-specific TCR breadth and depth rose significantly after two AZD1222 doses compared with day 0 and with MenACWY recipients. Reportedly, almost half of the unique spike-specific TCRs recognized epitopes lying outside the regions that are mutated in the B.1.351 and B.1.1.7 variants.

The input for sequencing was peripheral blood, taken on day 0 of AZD1222 vaccination. The chain joins TRBV25-1 to TRBJ2-2; the D segment could be TRBD1, given 6 matching bases. The sequence derives from an adult in good health. In nucleotides, the sequence is TGTGCCAGCAGTGAGTATGGGGGCTGGAACACCGGGGAGCTGTTTTTT. Protein translation: CASSEYGGWNTGELFF.